The entry below describes one TCR beta chain. The CDR3 runs 14 residues. Germline assignment: CDR1 MNHNY and CDR2 SVGAGI (reference sequence). V was clipped by 6 bases and J by 2 bases; unmatched bases: 6. This entry comes from a study of control samples from healthy donors and cancer patients. Method: immunoSEQ multiplex PCR; TCRdb's copy keeps in-frame clones and lacks some. The sample holds 170,000 or so clones, 85% to 95% seen once. This TCR was recovered from a young woman in good health. V usage is TRBV6-6 and J usage is TRBJ2-5; 7 bases agree with TRBD1. The sample comprised blood. In DNA form, the CDR3 reads TGTGCCAGCAGGACAGGGCTATTACAAGAGACCCAGTACTTC. Amino acid sequence: CASRTGLLQETQYF.